This TCR beta chain was captured by sequencing in a study of T-cell reconstitution after alpha-beta-depleted transplantation in children (TCRdb year 2016). Concerning the study at large: Using TCR repertoire profiling, the study quantitatively followed how T-cell immune reconstitution unfolded in children after TCRalphabeta/CD19-depleted allogeneic hematopoietic cell transplantation.

Library preparation employed PCR. These reads were obtained on an Illumina HiSeq 2500. To normalize quantification of the TCRbeta repertoire, the TCR libraries were built with molecular barcoding that relied on unique molecular identifiers. In TCRdb, the public reads were trimmed at Q25 with fastp and aligned with MiXCR, with productive beta chains retained. Each record represents a unique CDR3 protein, reported with the most common genes and DNA among its rows. The sample profile shows 350,000 to 500,000 distinct CDR3 sequences; over 40% of them were found once. The top ten constitute about 30% of the sample. Trimming removed 4 bases from V and 6 bases from J; the gene matches leave 8 bases unexplained. Reading from cysteine to phenylalanine, the CDR3 counts 15 amino acids. The read is trimmed to its CDR3 DNA, 45 bases read in frame from base 1. CDR1 SGHRS and CDR2 YFSETQ were looked up in the germline V gene.

The meaning of the sample's treatment or condition label: allogeneic hematopoietic cell transplantation with graft depleted of TCRalphabeta T cells and CD19 B cells. Transplant recipients were children who received TCRalphabeta/CD19-depleted allogeneic hematopoietic cell grafts. The paper as a whole reports these results and caveats: The frequencies of hyperexpanded clones fell over the following months, and after one year, T-cell counts and TCRbeta diversity were mostly attributed to newly produced T cells. In some patients, high TCRbeta diversity at day 60 was attributed to recipient T cells and intrathymic progenitors that had survived conditioning. The apparently early recovery of alphabetaT-cell counts about two months after transplant reportedly depended on only several hundred rapidly expanded clones that came from non-depleted graft cells.

This clonotype was observed a handful of times. Its specific antigen is unknown. No per-base quality is available; no much larger clone lies one base away. The specimen comprised PBMCs, sampled before TCRalphabeta/CD19-depleted stem cell transplant. The clonotype comes from a girl aged 2-9 years with aplastic anemia, due to receive a stem cell transplant. The receptor chain draws on TRBV5-1 and TRBJ2-1; 9 junctional bases match TRBD2. The DNA reads TGCGCCAGCAGCCAGAGCGGGGGGTGGCTCAATGAGCAGTTCTTC. Translated, this gives CASSQSGGWLNEQFF.